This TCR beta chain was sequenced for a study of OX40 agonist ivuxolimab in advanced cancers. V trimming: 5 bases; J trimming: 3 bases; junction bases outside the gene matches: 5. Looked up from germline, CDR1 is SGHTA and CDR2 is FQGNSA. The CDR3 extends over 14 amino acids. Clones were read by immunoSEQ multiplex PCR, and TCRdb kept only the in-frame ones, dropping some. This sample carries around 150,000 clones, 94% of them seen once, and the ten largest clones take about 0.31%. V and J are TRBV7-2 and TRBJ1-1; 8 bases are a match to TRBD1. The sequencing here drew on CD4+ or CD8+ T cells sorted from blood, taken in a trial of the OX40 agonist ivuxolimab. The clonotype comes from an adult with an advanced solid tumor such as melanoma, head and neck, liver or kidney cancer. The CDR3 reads CASSDRGGYTEAFF. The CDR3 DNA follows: TGTGCCAGCAGCGACAGGGGAGGATACACTGAAGCTTTCTTT.